Listed below are T cell receptor beta chains from one sample, sequenced in a study of T cells after posttransplantation cyclophosphamide. Assay used: immunoSEQ multiplex PCR; TCRdb lists only in-frame clones, some missing. Singletons are absent from the sample, which has approximately 30,000 clones. The sequenced material came from PBMCs. These receptors all stem from a woman aged 50 to 60 in good health and a related stem cell transplant donor. Both conserved end residues are part of each CDR3. Each record gives: D gene, J gene, clone size, V gene, CDR3 DNA, CDR3 protein. D genes are given only for firm matches. Clone size, where shown, is once, few, many, or a class for clones that have expanded.

.,TRBJ1-5,few,TRBV12-3/TRBV12-4,TGTGCCAGCAGTCCGACAGGTACGGAGGGACAGCCCCAGCATTTT,CASSPTGTEGQPQHF
TRBD2,TRBJ2-2,many,TRBV19,TGTGCCAGTATATCGGGGACGGACTCTCCCGGGACTAGCACCGGGGAGCTGTTTTTT,CASISGTDSPGTSTGELFF
.,TRBJ1-2,.,TRBV20-1,TGCAGTGCTAGCACGCGTTATGGCTACACCTTC,CSASTRYGYTF
.,TRBJ2-3,.,TRBV27,TGTGCCAGCAGTCCCAGTGACAGCACCGGCACAGATACGCAGTATTTT,CASSPSDSTGTDTQYF
.,TRBJ2-1,many,TRBV28,TGTGCCAGCAGTAACAGGGTAGGGTCCTACAATGAGCAGTTCTTC,CASSNRVGSYNEQFF
TRBD1,TRBJ1-1,many,TRBV27,TGTGCCAGCAGTCCGCGGACAGGGACAGGCACTGAAGCTTTCTTT,CASSPRTGTGTEAFF
TRBD1,TRBJ2-3,few,TRBV2,TGTGCCGGCAACAGGGGGTGGGCAGATACGCAGTATTTT,CAGNRGWADTQYF
.,TRBJ2-5,few,TRBV20-1,TGCAGTGCTAGGGGGCTGGGGACCCAGTACTTC,CSARGLGTQYF
.,TRBJ1-2,.,TRBV6-2/TRBV6-3,TGTGCCAGCAGTACAAACCCTTATGGCTACACCTTC,CASSTNPYGYTF
TRBD2,TRBJ2-5,few,TRBV23-1,TGCGCCAGCAGGGGATGTGGTAGCGGGAGCGGGGACCAAGAGACCCAGTACTTC,CASRGCGSGSGDQETQYF
TRBD2,TRBJ2-3,few,TRBV9,TGTGCCAGCAGCGACCCAGCGGGAGATTTAGATACGCAGTATTTT,CASSDPAGDLDTQYF
.,TRBJ1-2,many,TRBV4-1,TGCGCCAGCAGCCCCGAGGGGGGGGTTAACTATGGCTACACCTTC,CASSPEGGVNYGYTF
TRBD1,TRBJ2-7,many,TRBV19,TGTGCCACCTCGACAGGGGTCTACCCCTACGAGCAGTACTTC,CATSTGVYPYEQYF